This is a list of T cell receptor beta chains from one sample in a study of blood T cell repertoires in COVID-19. Profiling relied on immunoSEQ multiplex PCR, and the TCRdb table lists in-frame clones only, not all of them. The sample carries over 250,000 clones, roughly 90% recorded once. The source material was PBMCs or T cells enriched from blood (not recorded which). The source is a woman in her twenties or thirties who had recovered from COVID-19. Each CDR3 is given with its conserved first and last residue. A D gene is named only where the DNA matches it firmly. Size is omitted from some rows. Given values are once, few, many or a class for expanded clones.

TRBJ1-5 TRBV28 . once CASRGSNQPQHF TGTGCCAGCCGGGGTAGCAATCAGCCCCAGCATTTT
TRBJ2-7 TRBV6-5 TRBD2 many CASSSSGSVEQYF TGTGCCAGCAGCTCTAGCGGGAGTGTCGAGCAGTACTTC
TRBJ1-2 TRBV6-5 TRBD1 . CASSPTGGNYGYTF TGTGCCAGCAGTCCGACAGGGGGCAACTATGGCTACACCTTC
TRBJ1-2 TRBV3-1/TRBV3-2 TRBD1 . CASSQSDRGNGGYTF TGTGCCAGCAGCCAATCTGACAGGGGTAATGGGGGCTACACCTTC
TRBJ2-3 TRBV11-3 . . CASSLERAGTDTQYF TGTGCCAGCAGCTTAGAACGCGCCGGCACAGATACGCAGTATTTT
TRBJ1-4 TRBV7-2 . . CASSLVGGGEKLFF TGTGCCAGCAGCTTAGTAGGGGGGGGTGAAAAACTGTTTTTT
TRBJ1-2 TRBV21-1 . few CASSIIRQGPRPNYGYTF TGTGCCAGCAGCATTATAAGACAGGGGCCCAGACCTAACTATGGCTACACCTTC
TRBJ2-1 TRBV7-2 TRBD2 . CASSPTTSSGNEQFF TGTGCCAGCAGCCCCACGACTAGCTCGGGAAATGAGCAGTTCTTC
TRBJ1-1 TRBV25-1 . . CASSGAPNTEAFF TGTGCCAGCAGTGGGGCACCGAACACTGAAGCTTTCTTT
TRBJ1-2 TRBV6-2/TRBV6-3 . . CASSRADIPNYGYTF TGTGCCAGCAGCCGGGCCGACATTCCAAACTATGGCTACACCTTC
TRBJ1-4 TRBV10-3 . . CAIRAGGHNEKLFF TGTGCCATCAGGGCCGGGGGTCATAATGAAAAACTGTTTTTT
TRBJ2-7 TRBV5-6 TRBD1 . CASSLGTGGYEQYF TGTGCCAGCAGCTTAGGAACAGGGGGGTACGAGCAGTACTTC
TRBJ2-2 TRBV5-1 TRBD1 . CASSFDRVNTGELFF TGCGCCAGCAGTTTCGACAGGGTGAACACCGGGGAGCTGTTTTTT
TRBJ2-5 TRBV5-1 TRBD2 . CASSSGLAEIQETQYF TGCGCCAGCAGCTCGGGACTAGCGGAAATTCAAGAGACCCAGTACTTC
TRBJ2-7 TRBV5-1 TRBD1 . CASSAGQGKGRAYEQYF TGCGCCAGCAGCGCTGGACAGGGCAAAGGTAGGGCCTACGAGCAGTACTTC
TRBJ1-3 TRBV28 . . CASRRDGGSGNTIYF TGTGCCAGCAGGCGAGACGGAGGCTCTGGAAACACCATATATTTT
TRBJ2-7 TRBV5-1 TRBD2 . CASSLGRTSSYEQYF TGCGCCAGCAGCTTGGGCCGGACTAGCTCCTACGAGCAGTACTTC
TRBJ2-1 TRBV2 TRBD2 . CASSEGLAGDGYNEQFF TGTGCCAGCAGTGAGGGACTAGCGGGAGATGGGTACAATGAGCAGTTCTTC
TRBJ2-5 TRBV11-3 TRBD2 . CASSLDGSGGTQYF TGTGCCAGCAGCTTAGATGGGTCGGGAGGAACCCAGTACTTC
TRBJ2-2 TRBV7-9 . . CASSLAQGRAGELFF TGTGCCAGCAGCTTAGCACAGGGAAGGGCCGGGGAGCTGTTTTTT
TRBJ2-2 TRBV28 . . CASSLWRGGFGELFF TGTGCCAGCAGTTTATGGAGAGGGGGTTTCGGGGAGCTGTTTTTT
TRBJ1-4 TRBV19 . . CASSTRNEKLFF TGTGCCAGTAGTACCCGGAATGAAAAACTGTTTTTT
TRBJ2-7 TRBV29-1 . . CSVARDGHEQYF TGCAGCGTTGCCCGGGATGGGCACGAGCAGTACTTC
TRBJ2-6 TRBV30 TRBD1 . CAWVGQAYGANVLTF TGTGCCTGGGTAGGACAGGCGTACGGGGCCAACGTCCTGACTTTC
TRBJ2-2 TRBV5-1 TRBD2 . CASSLESGRLVAGWNTGELFF TGCGCCAGCAGCTTGGAGTCCGGTCGGTTGGTAGCGGGATGGAACACCGGGGAGCTGTTTTTT
TRBJ2-2 TRBV7-6 . . CASSLQSGELFF TGTGCCAGCAGCTTACAGTCCGGGGAGCTGTTTTTT
TRBJ2-3 TRBV3-1/TRBV3-2 TRBD2 . CASSQGQREASTDTQYF TGTGCCAGCAGCCAAGGACAACGGGAGGCCAGCACAGATACGCAGTATTTT
TRBJ1-3 TRBV7-2 . . CASSLRDISGNTIYF TGTGCCAGCAGCTTACGGGACATCTCTGGAAACACCATATATTTT
TRBJ2-2 TRBV9 . . CASSVRGTYTGELFF TGTGCCAGCAGCGTACGCGGCACATACACCGGGGAGCTGTTTTTT
TRBJ2-7 TRBV27 . . CASSLESPIEQYF TGTGCCAGCAGTTTGGAGTCTCCGATCGAGCAGTACTTC
TRBJ2-1 TRBV27 TRBD2 . CASSLGAGESRRDEQFF TGTGCCAGCAGTTTAGGAGCGGGAGAAAGTCGCCGCGATGAGCAGTTCTTC
TRBJ1-1 TRBV12-3/TRBV12-4 . . CASSQQGRTEAFF TGTGCCAGCAGCCAACAGGGTCGGACTGAAGCTTTCTTT
TRBJ2-5 TRBV21-1 . . CASSKARGGSQETQYF TGTGCCAGCAGCAAAGCTAGGGGGGGTTCTCAAGAGACCCAGTACTTC
TRBJ2-7 TRBV21-1 . . CASSKADRKTYEQYF TGTGCCAGCAGCAAAGCCGACAGGAAAACCTACGAGCAGTACTTC
TRBJ1-5 TRBV14 . . CASSQVRGMASSNQPQHF TGTGCCAGCAGCCAAGTCAGGGGCATGGCGTCAAGCAATCAGCCCCAGCATTTT
TRBJ2-5 TRBV29-1 . . CSANRGGQETQYF TGCAGCGCGAATAGGGGGGGACAAGAGACCCAGTACTTC
TRBJ1-4 TRBV14 . few CASSQGGREGSEKLFF TGTGCCAGCAGCCAAGGAGGCAGGGAGGGGTCTGAAAAACTGTTTTTT
TRBJ1-6 TRBV30 . once CAWSVSAGLNSPLHF TGTGCCTGGAGTGTATCGGCAGGGCTGAATTCACCCCTCCACTTT
TRBJ2-5 TRBV2 TRBD2 . CASAQPGLAGEETQYF TGTGCCAGCGCCCAACCGGGACTAGCGGGAGAAGAGACCCAGTACTTC
TRBJ1-2 TRBV5-1 TRBD1 . CASSSHGTGRNGYTF TGCGCCAGCAGCTCCCATGGGACAGGTCGGAATGGCTACACCTTC
TRBJ1-6 TRBV21-1 . . CASSKGGDTLRADSPLHF TGTGCCAGCAGCAAAGGGGGTGACACCCTCAGGGCTGATTCACCCCTCCACTTT
TRBJ1-5 TRBV7-8 TRBD1 . CASSLVSWDRDFWQPQHF TGTGCCAGCAGCTTAGTATCATGGGACAGGGATTTTTGGCAGCCCCAGCATTTT
TRBJ1-5 TRBV6-5 . . CASIGGLGQPQHF TGTGCCAGCATAGGAGGGCTCGGTCAGCCCCAGCATTTT
TRBJ2-2 TRBV6-2/TRBV6-3 TRBD2 . CASSYRAGMVGELFF TGTGCCAGCAGTTACCGAGCGGGAATGGTCGGGGAGCTGTTTTTT
TRBJ1-2 TRBV28 . . CASSSRQYGYTF TGTGCCAGCAGTTCCCGACAGTATGGCTACACCTTC
TRBJ2-1 TRBV9 . . CASSALGVSYNEQFF TGTGCCAGCAGCGCCCTTGGAGTATCCTACAATGAGCAGTTCTTC
TRBJ2-2 TRBV28 . . CASLSRTEANTGELFF TGTGCCAGCCTTTCGAGGACAGAGGCGAACACCGGGGAGCTGTTTTTT
TRBJ1-5 TRBV24-1 TRBD1 . CATSDSGGLAQPQHF TGTGCCACCAGTGATTCAGGGGGGCTTGCACAGCCCCAGCATTTT
TRBJ1-5 TRBV10-2 . . CASSDGGYDNQPQHF TGCGCCAGCAGTGACGGGGGGTACGACAATCAGCCCCAGCATTTT
TRBJ2-1 TRBV7-2 TRBD2 . CASSPTSGSDGYEQFF TGTGCCAGCAGCCCGACTAGCGGGAGCGATGGGTATGAGCAGTTCTTC